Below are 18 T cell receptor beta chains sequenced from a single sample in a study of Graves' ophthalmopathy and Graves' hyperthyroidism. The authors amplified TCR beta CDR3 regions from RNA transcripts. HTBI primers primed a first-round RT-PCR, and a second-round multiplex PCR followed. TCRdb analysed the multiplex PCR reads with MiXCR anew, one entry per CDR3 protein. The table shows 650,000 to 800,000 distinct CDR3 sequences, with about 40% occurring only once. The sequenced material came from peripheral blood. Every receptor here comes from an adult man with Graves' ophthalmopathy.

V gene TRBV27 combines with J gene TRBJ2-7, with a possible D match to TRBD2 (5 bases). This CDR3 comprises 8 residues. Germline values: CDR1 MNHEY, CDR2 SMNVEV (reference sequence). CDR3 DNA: TGTGTTTGCGGGGAGCAGTACTTC. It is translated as CVCGEQYF.

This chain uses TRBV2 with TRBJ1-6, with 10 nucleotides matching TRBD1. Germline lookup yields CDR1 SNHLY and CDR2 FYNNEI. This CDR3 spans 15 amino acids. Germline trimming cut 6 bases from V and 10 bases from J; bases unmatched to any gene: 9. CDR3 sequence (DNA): TGTGCCAGCAGCACCGGGACAGGGGATGCCTCACCCCTCCACTTT. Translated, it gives CASSTGTGDASPLHF.

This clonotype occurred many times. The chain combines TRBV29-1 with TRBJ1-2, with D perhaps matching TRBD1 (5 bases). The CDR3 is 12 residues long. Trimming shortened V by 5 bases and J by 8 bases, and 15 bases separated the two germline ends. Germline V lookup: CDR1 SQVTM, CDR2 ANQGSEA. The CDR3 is CSVPLVGDGYTF. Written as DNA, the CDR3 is TGCAGCGTTCCGTTGGTGGGGGACGGCTACACCTTC.

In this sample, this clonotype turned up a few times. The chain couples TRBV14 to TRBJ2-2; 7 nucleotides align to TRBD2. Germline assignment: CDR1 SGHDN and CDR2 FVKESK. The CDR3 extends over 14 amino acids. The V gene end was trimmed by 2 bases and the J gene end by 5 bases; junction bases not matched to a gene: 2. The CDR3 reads CASSQQAGTGELFF. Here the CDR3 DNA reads TGTGCCAGCAGCCAACAAGCGGGGACCGGGGAGCTGTTTTTT.

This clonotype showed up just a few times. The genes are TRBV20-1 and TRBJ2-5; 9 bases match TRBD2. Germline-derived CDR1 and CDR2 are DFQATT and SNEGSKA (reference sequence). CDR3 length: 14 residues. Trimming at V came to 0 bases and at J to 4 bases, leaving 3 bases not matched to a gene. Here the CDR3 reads CSARDRGRGETQYF. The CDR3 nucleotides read TGCAGTGCTAGAGATCGCGGGAGGGGAGAGACCCAGTACTTC.

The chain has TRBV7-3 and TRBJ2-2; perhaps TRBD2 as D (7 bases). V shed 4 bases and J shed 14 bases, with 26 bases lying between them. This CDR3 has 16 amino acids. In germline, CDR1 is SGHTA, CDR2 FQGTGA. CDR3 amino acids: CASSSSGGGPRSGLFF. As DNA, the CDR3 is TGTGCCAGCAGCTCAAGTGGGGGGGGCCCCCGGTCGGGTCTGTTTTTT.

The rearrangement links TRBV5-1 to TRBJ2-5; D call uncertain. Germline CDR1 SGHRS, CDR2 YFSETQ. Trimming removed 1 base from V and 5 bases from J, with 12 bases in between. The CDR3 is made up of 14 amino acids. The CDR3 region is CASSLTRREETQYF. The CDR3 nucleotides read TGCGCCAGCAGCTTGACCCGCAGAGAGGAGACCCAGTACTTC.

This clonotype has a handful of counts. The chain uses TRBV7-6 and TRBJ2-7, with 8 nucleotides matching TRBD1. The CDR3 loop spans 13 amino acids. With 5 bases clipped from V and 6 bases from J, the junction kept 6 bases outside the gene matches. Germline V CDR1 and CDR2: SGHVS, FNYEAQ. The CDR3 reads CASSKITGGEQYF. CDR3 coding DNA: TGTGCCAGCAGCAAAATCACAGGGGGCGAGCAGTACTTC.

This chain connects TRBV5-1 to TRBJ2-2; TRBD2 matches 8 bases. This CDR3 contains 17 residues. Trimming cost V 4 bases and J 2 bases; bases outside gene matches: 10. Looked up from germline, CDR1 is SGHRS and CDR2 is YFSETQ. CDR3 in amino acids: CASSRGLATTNTGELFF. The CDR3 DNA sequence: TGCGCCAGCAGCCGCGGACTAGCTACCACCAACACCGGGGAGCTGTTTTTT.

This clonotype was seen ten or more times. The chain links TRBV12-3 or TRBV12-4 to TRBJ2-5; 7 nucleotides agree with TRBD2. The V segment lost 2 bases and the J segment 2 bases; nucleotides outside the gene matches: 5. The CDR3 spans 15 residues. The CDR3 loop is CASSLQAGIQETQYF. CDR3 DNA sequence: TGTGCCAGCAGTTTACAAGCGGGGATACAAGAGACCCAGTACTTC.

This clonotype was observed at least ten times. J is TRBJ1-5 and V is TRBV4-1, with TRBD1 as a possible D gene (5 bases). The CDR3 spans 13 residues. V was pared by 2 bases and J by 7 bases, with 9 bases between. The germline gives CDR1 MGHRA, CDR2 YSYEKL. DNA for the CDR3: TGCGCCAGCAGCCAATCTGGGGGACAGCCCCAGCATTTT. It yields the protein CASSQSGGQPQHF.

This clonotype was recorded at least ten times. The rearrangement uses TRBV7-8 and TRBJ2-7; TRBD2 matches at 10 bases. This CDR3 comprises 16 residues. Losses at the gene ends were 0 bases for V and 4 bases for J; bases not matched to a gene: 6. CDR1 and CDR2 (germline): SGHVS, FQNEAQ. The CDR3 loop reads CASSLAGLAGVYEQYF. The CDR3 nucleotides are TGTGCCAGCAGCTTAGCGGGGCTAGCGGGAGTATACGAGCAGTACTTC.

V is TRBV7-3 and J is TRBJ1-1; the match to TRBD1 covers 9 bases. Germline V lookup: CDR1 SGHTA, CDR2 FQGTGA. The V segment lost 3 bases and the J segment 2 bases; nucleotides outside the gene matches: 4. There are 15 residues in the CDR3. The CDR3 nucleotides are TGTGCCAGCAGCTTGACAGGGGGGACAAACACTGAAGCTTTCTTT. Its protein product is CASSLTGGTNTEAFF.

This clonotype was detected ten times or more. The CDR3 bases are TGTGCCAGCAGTGGGGGCGGGACAGGGGTCACCGGGGAGCTGTTTTTT. Translated: CASSGGGTGVTGELFF. The J gene is TRBJ2-2, the V gene TRBV25-1; 10 positions agree with TRBD1. This CDR3 region has 16 residues. Germline CDR1 and CDR2: MGHDK and SYGVNS. V shed 4 bases, J shed 4 bases, and the junction held 6 bases outside the gene matches.

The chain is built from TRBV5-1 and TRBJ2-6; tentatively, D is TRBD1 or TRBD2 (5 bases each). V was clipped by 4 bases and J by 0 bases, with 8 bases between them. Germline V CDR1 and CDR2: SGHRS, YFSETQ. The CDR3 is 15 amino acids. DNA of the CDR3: TGCGCCAGCAGCAGGGACGGCTCTGGGGCCAACGTCCTGACTTTC. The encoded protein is CASSRDGSGANVLTF.

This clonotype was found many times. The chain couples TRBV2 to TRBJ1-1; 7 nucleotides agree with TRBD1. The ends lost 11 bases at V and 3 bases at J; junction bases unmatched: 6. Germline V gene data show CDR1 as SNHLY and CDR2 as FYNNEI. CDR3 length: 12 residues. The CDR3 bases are TGTGCCGAGAAGGGGGCTTACACTGAAGCTTTCTTT. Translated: CAEKGAYTEAFF.

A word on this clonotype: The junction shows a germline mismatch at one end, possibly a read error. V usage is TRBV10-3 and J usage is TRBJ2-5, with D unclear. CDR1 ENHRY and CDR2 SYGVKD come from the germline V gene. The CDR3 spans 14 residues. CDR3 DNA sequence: TGTGCCAGCAGTTACTCTTTCCCCGGAGAGACCCAGTACTTC. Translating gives CASSYSFPGETQYF.

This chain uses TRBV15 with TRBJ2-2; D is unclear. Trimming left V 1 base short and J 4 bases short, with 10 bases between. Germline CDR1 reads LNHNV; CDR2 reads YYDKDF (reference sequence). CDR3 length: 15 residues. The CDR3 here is CATSRGQVGTGELFF. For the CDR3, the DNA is TGTGCCACCAGCAGAGGACAAGTCGGCACCGGGGAGCTGTTTTTT. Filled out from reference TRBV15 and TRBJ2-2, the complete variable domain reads DAMVIQNPRYQVTQFGKPVTLSCSQTLNHNVMYWYQQKSSQAPKLLFHYYDKDFNNEADTPDNFQSRRPNTSFCFLDIRSPGLGDTAMYLCATSRGQVGTGELFFGEGSRLTVL.